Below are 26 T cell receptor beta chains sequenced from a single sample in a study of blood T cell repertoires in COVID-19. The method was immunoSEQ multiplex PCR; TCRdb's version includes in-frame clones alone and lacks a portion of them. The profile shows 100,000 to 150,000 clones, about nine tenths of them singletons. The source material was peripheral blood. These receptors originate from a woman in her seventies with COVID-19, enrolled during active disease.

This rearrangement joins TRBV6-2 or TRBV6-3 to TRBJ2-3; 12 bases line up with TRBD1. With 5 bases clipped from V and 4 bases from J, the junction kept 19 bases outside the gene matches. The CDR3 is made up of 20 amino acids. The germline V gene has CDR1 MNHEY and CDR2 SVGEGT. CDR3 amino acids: CASSKPRGTGGPGVADTQYF. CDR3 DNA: TGTGCCAGCAGTAAGCCCCGAGGGACAGGGGGCCCCGGTGTCGCAGATACGCAGTATTTT.

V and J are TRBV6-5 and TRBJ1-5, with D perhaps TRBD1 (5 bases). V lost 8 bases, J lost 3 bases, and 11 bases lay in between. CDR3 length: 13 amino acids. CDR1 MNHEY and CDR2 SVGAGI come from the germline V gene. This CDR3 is CASVAGHNQPQHF. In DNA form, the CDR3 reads TGTGCCAGCGTTGCAGGGCACAATCAGCCCCAGCATTTT.

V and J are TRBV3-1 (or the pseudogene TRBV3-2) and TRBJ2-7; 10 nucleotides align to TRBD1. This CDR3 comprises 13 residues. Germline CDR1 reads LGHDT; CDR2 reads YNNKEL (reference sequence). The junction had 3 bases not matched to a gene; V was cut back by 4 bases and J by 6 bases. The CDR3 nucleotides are TGTGCCAGCAGCCGGGACAGGGGACGCGAGCAGTACTTC. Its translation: CASSRDRGREQYF.

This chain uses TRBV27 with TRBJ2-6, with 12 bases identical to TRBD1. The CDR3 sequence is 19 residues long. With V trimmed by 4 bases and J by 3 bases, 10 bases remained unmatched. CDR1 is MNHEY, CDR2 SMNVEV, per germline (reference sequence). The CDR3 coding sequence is TGTGCCAGCAGTTCCCGGCCCGGGACAGGGGGCTTTGGGGCCAACGTCCTGACTTTC. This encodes CASSSRPGTGGFGANVLTF.

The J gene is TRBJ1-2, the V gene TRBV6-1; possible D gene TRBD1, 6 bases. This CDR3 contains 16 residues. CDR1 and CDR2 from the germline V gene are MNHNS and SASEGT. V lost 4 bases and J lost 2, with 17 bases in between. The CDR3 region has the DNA TGTGCCAGCAGTGCTACAGGGCAATTAAGAAACTATGGCTACACCTTC. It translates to CASSATGQLRNYGYTF.

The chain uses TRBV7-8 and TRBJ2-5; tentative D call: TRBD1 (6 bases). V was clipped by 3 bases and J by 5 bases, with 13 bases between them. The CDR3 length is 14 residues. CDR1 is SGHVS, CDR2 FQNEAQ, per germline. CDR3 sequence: CASSFVTGPETQYF. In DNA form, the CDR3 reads TGTGCCAGCAGCTTCGTTACAGGGCCCGAGACCCAGTACTTC.

CDR3 region: CASARGTGELFF. DNA of the CDR3: TGTGCCAGCGCGCGGGGCACCGGGGAGCTGTTTTTT. The rearrangement joins TRBV7-9 to TRBJ2-2, with D possibly TRBD2 on 6 matching bases. V was shortened by 8 bases and J by 4 bases, with 8 bases between the two germline ends. Germline V CDR1 and CDR2: SEHNR, FQNEAQ (reference sequence). The CDR3 sequence is 12 residues long.

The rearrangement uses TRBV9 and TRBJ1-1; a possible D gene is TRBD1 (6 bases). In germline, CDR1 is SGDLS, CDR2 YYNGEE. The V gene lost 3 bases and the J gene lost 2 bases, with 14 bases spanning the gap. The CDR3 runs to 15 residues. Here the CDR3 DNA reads TGTGCCAGCAGCGCCCCGACAGGTGCCAACACTGAAGCTTTCTTT. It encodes CASSAPTGANTEAFF.

CDR3 loop: CASSQVPGSTEAFF. CDR3 DNA sequence: TGTGCCAGCAGCCAAGTGCCGGGGAGCACTGAAGCTTTCTTT. This chain uses TRBV3-1 (or the pseudogene TRBV3-2) with TRBJ1-1; D gene ambiguous. Trimming removed 1 base from V and 4 bases from J, with 10 bases in between. This CDR3 has 14 amino acids. Germline V gene lookup returns CDR1 LGHDT and CDR2 YNNKEL (reference sequence).

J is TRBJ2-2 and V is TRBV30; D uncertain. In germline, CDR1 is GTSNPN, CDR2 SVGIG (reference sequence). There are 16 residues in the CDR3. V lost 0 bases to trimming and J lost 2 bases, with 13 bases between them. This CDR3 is CAWSVPQQTNTGELFF. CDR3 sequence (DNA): TGTGCCTGGAGTGTCCCACAGCAAACCAACACCGGGGAGCTGTTTTTT. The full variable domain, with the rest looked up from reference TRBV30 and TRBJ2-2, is SQTIHQWPATLVQPVGSPLSLECTVEGTSNPNLYWYRQAAGRGLQLLFYSVGIGQISSEVPQNLSASRPQDRQFILSSKKLLLSDSGFYLCAWSVPQQTNTGELFFGEGSRLTVL.

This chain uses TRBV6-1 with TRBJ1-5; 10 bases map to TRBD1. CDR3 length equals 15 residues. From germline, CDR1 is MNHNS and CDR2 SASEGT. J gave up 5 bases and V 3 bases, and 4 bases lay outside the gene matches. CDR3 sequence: CASSDFGTGDQPQHF. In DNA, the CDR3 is TGTGCCAGCAGTGATTTCGGGACAGGGGATCAGCCCCAGCATTTT.

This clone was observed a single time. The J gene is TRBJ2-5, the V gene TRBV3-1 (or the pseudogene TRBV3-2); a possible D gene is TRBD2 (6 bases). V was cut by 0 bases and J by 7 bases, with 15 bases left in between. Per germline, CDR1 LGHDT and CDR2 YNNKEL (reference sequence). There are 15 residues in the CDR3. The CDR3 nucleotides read TGTGCCAGCAGCCAAGATTCGCGGGGAATCGGGACCCAGTACTTC. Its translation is CASSQDSRGIGTQYF.

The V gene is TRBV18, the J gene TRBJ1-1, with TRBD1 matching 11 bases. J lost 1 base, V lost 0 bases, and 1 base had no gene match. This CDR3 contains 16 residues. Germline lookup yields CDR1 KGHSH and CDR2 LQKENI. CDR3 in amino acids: CASSPPGQGANTEAFF. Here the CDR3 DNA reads TGTGCCAGCTCACCACCCGGACAGGGGGCGAACACTGAAGCTTTCTTT.

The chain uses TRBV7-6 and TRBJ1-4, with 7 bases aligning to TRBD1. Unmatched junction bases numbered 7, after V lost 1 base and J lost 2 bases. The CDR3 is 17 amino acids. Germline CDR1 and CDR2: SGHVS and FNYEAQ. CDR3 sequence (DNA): TGTGCCAGCAGCTTAGAGACAGGGACGAGGACTAATGAAAAACTGTTTTTT. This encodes CASSLETGTRTNEKLFF.

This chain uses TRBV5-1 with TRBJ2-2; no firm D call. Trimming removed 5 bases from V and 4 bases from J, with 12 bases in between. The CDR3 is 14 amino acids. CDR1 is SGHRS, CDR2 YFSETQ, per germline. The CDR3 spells CASRDQRSTGELFF. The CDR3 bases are TGCGCCAGCAGAGATCAGAGGAGCACCGGGGAGCTGTTTTTT.

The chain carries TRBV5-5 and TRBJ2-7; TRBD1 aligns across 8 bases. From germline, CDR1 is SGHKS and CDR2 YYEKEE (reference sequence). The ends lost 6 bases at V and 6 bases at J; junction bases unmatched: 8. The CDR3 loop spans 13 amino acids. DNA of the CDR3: TGTGCCAGCACCATATTAACAGGGGGCGAGCAGTACTTC. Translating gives CASTILTGGEQYF.

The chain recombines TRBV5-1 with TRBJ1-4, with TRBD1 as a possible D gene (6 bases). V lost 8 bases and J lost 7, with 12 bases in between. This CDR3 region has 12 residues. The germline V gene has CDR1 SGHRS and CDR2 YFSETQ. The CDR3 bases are TGCGCCAGTCAGGGGCAGGGTGAAAAACTGTTTTTT. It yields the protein CASQGQGEKLFF.

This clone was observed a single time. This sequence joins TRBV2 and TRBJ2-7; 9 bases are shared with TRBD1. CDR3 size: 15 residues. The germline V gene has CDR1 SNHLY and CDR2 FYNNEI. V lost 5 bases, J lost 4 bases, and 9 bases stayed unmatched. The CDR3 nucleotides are TGTGCCAGCAGTACCGCCGGGACAGGGAAGTACGAGCAGTACTTC. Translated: CASSTAGTGKYEQYF.

CDR3 sequence (DNA): TGTGCCAGCAGACCCGGACAGCCGACGTCCGGCTACACCTTC. Residues: CASRPGQPTSGYTF. The chain carries TRBV27 and TRBJ1-2, with D maybe TRBD1 (6 bases). This CDR3 contains 14 residues. The V gene's germline CDR1 is MNHEY and CDR2 SMNVEV (reference sequence). V was trimmed by 6 bases and J by 8 bases, leaving 19 bases between them.

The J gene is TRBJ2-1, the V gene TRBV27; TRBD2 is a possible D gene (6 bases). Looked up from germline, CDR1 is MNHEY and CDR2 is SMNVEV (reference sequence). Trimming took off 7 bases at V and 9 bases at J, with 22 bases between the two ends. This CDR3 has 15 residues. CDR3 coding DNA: TGTGCCAGCATCCTAGGGACTCCCTCCCTTGGTGAGCAGTTCTTC. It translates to CASILGTPSLGEQFF.

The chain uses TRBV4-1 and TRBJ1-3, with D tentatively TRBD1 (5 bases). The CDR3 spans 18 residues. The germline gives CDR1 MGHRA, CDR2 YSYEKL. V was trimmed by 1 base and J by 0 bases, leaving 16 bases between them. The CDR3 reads CASSQGVLRRASGNTIYF. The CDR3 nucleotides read TGCGCCAGCAGCCAAGGGGTCTTGCGCAGGGCCTCTGGAAACACCATATATTTT.

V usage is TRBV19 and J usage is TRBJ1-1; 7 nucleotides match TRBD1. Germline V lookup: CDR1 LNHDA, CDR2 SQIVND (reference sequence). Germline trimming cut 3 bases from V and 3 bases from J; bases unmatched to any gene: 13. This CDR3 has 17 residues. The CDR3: CASSIQKSGQRYTEAFF. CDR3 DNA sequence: TGTGCCAGTAGTATCCAAAAGTCGGGACAGCGATACACTGAAGCTTTCTTT.

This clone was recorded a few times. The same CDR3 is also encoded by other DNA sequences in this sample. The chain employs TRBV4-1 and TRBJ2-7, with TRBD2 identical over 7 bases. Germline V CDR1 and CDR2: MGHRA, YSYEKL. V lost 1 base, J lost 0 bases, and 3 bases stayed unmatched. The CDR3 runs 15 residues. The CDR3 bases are TGCGCCAGCAGCCAAGGGCGGGGGAGCTCCTACGAGCAGTACTTC. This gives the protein CASSQGRGSSYEQYF.

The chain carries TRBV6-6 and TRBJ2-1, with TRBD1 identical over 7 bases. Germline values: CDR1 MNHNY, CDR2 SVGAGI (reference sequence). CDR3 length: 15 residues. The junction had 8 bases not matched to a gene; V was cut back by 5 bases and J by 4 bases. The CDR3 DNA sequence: TGTGCCAGCAGTAAGACCGGGACAGAGTACAATGAGCAGTTCTTC. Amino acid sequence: CASSKTGTEYNEQFF.

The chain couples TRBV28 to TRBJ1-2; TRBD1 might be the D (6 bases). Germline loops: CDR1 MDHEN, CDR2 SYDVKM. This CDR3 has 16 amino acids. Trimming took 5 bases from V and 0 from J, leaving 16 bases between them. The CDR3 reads CASSATGQTANYGYTF. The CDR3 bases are TGTGCCAGCAGTGCGACAGGACAGACAGCTAACTATGGCTACACCTTC.

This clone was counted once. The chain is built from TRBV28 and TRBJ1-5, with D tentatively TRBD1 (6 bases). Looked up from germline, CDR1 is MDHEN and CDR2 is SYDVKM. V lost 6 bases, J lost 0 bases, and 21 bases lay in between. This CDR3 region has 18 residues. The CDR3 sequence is CASSPGQSLGYSNQPQHF. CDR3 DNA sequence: TGTGCCAGCAGCCCCGGACAGAGTTTAGGTTATAGCAATCAGCCCCAGCATTTT.